These 13 T cell receptor beta chains were sequenced from one sample in a study of blood T cells in healthy people across ages (dated by TCRdb to 2013 to 2016). Libraries came from 5' RACE. TCRdb names Illumina HiSeq 2500 as the instrument used. A second PCR of roughly 7 to 12 cycles was performed with a sample-barcoded 5' primer and a J-beta primer mix. TCRdb itself trimmed the public reads at Q25 with fastp, ran MiXCR and retained productive beta chains. For every CDR3 protein sequence, its rows merge into one entry that carries the most common genes and DNA. This sample holds approximately 800,000 distinct CDR3 sequences; 58% were observed only once. Roughly 22% of the sample rests with the top ten. Sequencing used blood. The receptor set was obtained from a man aged 25-45 years in good health.

This clonotype was seen ten or more times. The chain uses TRBV12-3 or TRBV12-4 and TRBJ2-5; D is ambiguous. The CDR3 runs 14 residues. Trimming removed 7 bases from V and 0 bases from J, with 12 bases in between. The CDR3 region is CASTLTQYQETQYF. The DNA for the CDR3 is TGTGCCAGCACCCTAACCCAGTACCAAGAGACCCAGTACTTC.

This clonotype has only a few counts. The J gene is TRBJ2-1, the V gene TRBV5-1; no clear D gene. The V and J ends lost 10 bases and 10 bases respectively, with 18 bases between them. In germline, CDR1 is SGHRS, CDR2 YFSETQ. The CDR3 loop spans 12 amino acids. The CDR3 DNA reads TGCGCCTCCAGAGCGAACCAAGAGGAGCAGTTCTTC. Amino acid sequence: CASRANQEEQFF.

This chain links TRBV28 with TRBJ2-3; no clear D gene. The CDR3 runs 15 residues. Germline V gene sequence: CDR1 MDHEN, CDR2 SYDVKM. Trimming shortened V by 8 bases and J by 0 bases, and 15 bases separated the two germline ends. The CDR3 reads CASGSQTSSTDTQYF. DNA for the CDR3: TGTGCCAGCGGATCCCAAACCTCTAGCACAGATACGCAGTATTTT.

This clonotype occurred a few times. It may be a read error: a sequence one base away is much more abundant. V is TRBV20-1 and J is TRBJ2-1; 7 nucleotides align to TRBD2. J gave up 13 bases and V 2 bases, and 14 bases lay outside the gene matches. The CDR3 length is 14 residues. Looked up from germline, CDR1 is DFQATT and CDR2 is SNEGSKA (reference sequence). CDR3 protein: CSARPASGQETQFF. In DNA, the CDR3 is TGCAGTGCTAGACCTGCTAGCGGACAAGAGACCCAGTTCTTC.

The chain has TRBV24-1 and TRBJ2-1, with a weak D call TRBD2 (6 bases). From germline, CDR1 is KGHDR and CDR2 SFDVKD. The CDR3 is made up of 16 amino acids. The CDR3 spells CATDSGDLPPGYEQFF. The CDR3, as DNA: TGTGCAACGGATTCGGGGGACTTACCCCCGGGATATGAGCAGTTCTTC.

CDR3 in DNA: TGCGGACAGCGGGGGCGGGGCAATGAGCAGTTCTTC. Its protein is CGQRGRGNEQFF. This chain connects TRBV20-1 to TRBJ2-1; 8 bases match TRBD2. From germline, CDR1 is DFQATT and CDR2 SNEGSKA (reference sequence). The CDR3 contains 12 residues.

The chain recombines TRBV20-1 with TRBJ2-4, with D perhaps given as TRBD1 or TRBD2 (5 bases each). Germline-derived CDR1 and CDR2 are DFQATT and SNEGSKA (reference sequence). This CDR3 is built from 13 residues. V was pared by 5 bases and J by 10 bases, with 18 bases between. CDR3 coding DNA: TGCAGTGCTTCCCAGGGATCCGGAGGAATTCAGTACTTC. Its protein is CSASQGSGGIQYF.

This rearrangement joins TRBV9 to TRBJ2-1; no clear D gene. The germline V and J ends were trimmed by 0 bases and 6 bases, with 7 bases remaining between them. Germline V lookup: CDR1 SGDLS, CDR2 YYNGEE. This CDR3 region has 13 residues. The DNA for the CDR3 is TGTGCCAGCAGCGTAGAGGGCCGCAATGAGCAGTTCTTC. Translating it yields CASSVEGRNEQFF.

The rearrangement joins TRBV6-6 to TRBJ2-3, with 11 positions matching TRBD2. This CDR3 contains 13 residues. Germline loops: CDR1 MNHNY, CDR2 SVGAGI (reference sequence). The trim removed 7 bases at V and 11 bases at J, leaving 8 bases unmatched. CDR3 nucleotides: TGTGCCAGCACTGTACTACTAGCGGGGGTGCAGTATTTT. It specifies CASTVLLAGVQYF.

The chain carries TRBV30 and TRBJ2-7; D might be TRBD1 or TRBD2, each matching 5 bases. V was cut by 3 bases and J by 6 bases, with 15 bases left in between. Looked up from germline, CDR1 is GTSNPN and CDR2 is SVGIG (reference sequence). The CDR3 has 13 residues. CDR3 in amino acids: CAWSQRGAAEQYF. The CDR3 DNA sequence: TGTGCCTGGAGCCAGAGAGGGGCTGCCGAGCAGTACTTC.

This clonotype was detected once. V is TRBV11-2 and J is TRBJ2-5; 10 bases are shared with TRBD2. With V trimmed by 5 bases and J by 11 bases, 14 bases remained unmatched. Germline V CDR1 and CDR2: SGHAT, FQNNGV. This CDR3 has 15 amino acids. For the CDR3, the DNA is TGTGCCAGCAGCCCCGGGACTAGCGCTTACAATGAGCAGTACTTC. It specifies CASSPGTSAYNEQYF.

This clonotype was detected a few times. The J gene is TRBJ2-5, the V gene TRBV4-2; possibly TRBD1 for D (6 bases). V was shortened by 4 bases and J by 5 bases, with 17 bases between the two germline ends. Per the germline V gene, CDR1 is LGHNA and CDR2 is YNFKEQ. The CDR3 has 15 amino acids. The CDR3 sequence: CASSRQDQGMETQYF. The CDR3 nucleotides read TGTGCCAGCAGCCGTCAGGACCAGGGGATGGAGACCCAGTACTTC.

This chain uses TRBV28 with TRBJ1-5, with D maybe TRBD1 (5 bases). The V and J ends lost 7 bases and 3 bases respectively, with 16 bases between them. The germline V gene has CDR1 MDHEN and CDR2 SYDVKM. The CDR3 runs to 15 residues. CDR3 bases: TGTGCCAGCAATAGGGGAAGAATTGACAATCAGCCCCAGCATTTT. Amino acid sequence: CASNRGRIDNQPQHF.